This TCR beta chain is drawn from a study of T cell responses to AZD1222 COVID-19 vaccine. The CDR3 sequence is 14 residues long. Trimming shortened V by 6 bases and J by 2 bases, and 14 bases separated the two germline ends. Here immunoSEQ multiplex PCR was the method, and the copy in TCRdb shows in-frame clones only, minus some. The sample holds 150,000 to 200,000 clones, approximately 90% seen once. This chain joins TRBV5-3 and TRBJ1-1, with D maybe TRBD1 (5 bases). TRBV5-3 is identified as an open reading frame with a role that is uncertain. The starting material was peripheral blood, obtained 28 days after the second AZD1222 dose. This receptor was obtained from an adult who received the AZD1222 COVID-19 vaccine. CDR3 sequence: CARIPWGVNTEAFF. In DNA, the CDR3 is TGTGCCAGAATCCCATGGGGGGTTAACACTGAAGCTTTCTTT.